The present entry profiles one TCR beta chain with its context. Its target antigen remains unknown. No base quality values were provided; no much bigger clone lies one nucleotide off. Germline trimming: 5 bases from V, 3 bases from J; junction bases outside gene matches: 6. From a lookup of the germline V gene, CDR1 and CDR2 are MNHEY and SVGAGI. The CDR3 holds 15 amino acids from the cysteine to the phenylalanine. Left in the record is the CDR3 DNA by itself, 45 bases read in frame from the first base. Genomic DNA was extracted from sorted cells with the QIAGEN DNeasy Blood and Tissue Kit for TCRbeta CDR3 sequencing. High-throughput TCRbeta CDR3 sequencing, which included PCR amplification with bias correction and internal controls, was done commercially through immunoSEQ. The paper's processing steps were these. Unique productive TCRbeta sequences were defined by CDR3 nucleotide sequence when primers matched and otherwise by CDR3 amino acid sequence together with Vbeta and Jbeta genes. To correct for sorting error, sequences found in more than one sorted population at a frequency ratio of 2:1 or less were discarded, and the remaining shared sequences were assigned to the population with the higher frequency. A sequence was defined as donor-reactive if the sequence was expanded at least 5-fold in CFSE-low cells compared with unstimulated cells and had a frequency of at least 0.01% in CFSE-low cells. Jensen-Shannon divergence calculated on the top 100 TCRbeta sequences ranked by frequency was used to measure repertoire divergence. For samples with multiple sequencing runs, sorting error was corrected separately for each run before the runs were pooled. As stored in TCRdb, this immuneACCESS dataset retains in-frame rearrangements with V and J assigned. A fraction of the clones does not appear; measured against another copy, unresolved V genes explain less than half of the discrepancy, and the remainder lacks a known reason. The V and J calls and the clone size are those of that table, but D and trimming were determined from the DNA. Across this sample there are 95,000 to 120,000 clones, with roughly 89% seen only once. In total, the top ten clones hold about 0.31% of the sample.

These data originate in a study of Tregs in tolerant kidney transplant recipients (dated by TCRdb to the late 2010s). Regarding the complete study: The transplants used related donors with nonmyeloablative bone marrow transplantation, and mixed chimerism in the human trials was transient. Before combined kidney and bone marrow transplantation, this study identified donor-specific regulatory T cells using TCRbeta sequencing and then followed those same cells after transplant. Study-level results and caveats: Expanding Tregs with activated donor B cells appeared to identify the most biologically relevant and donor-specific TCRbeta repertoire. Donor-specific Treg expansion was found to exceed global Treg expansion in tolerant patients, suggesting antigen-driven rather than nonspecific expansion. Biological reproducibility was not directly addressed, though technical replication error appeared minimal. The study was constrained by small patient numbers, and validation of the findings is required in larger populations and under other immunosuppression protocols. For some patients the PCR primers changed over time, which made it impossible to compare the samples from those patients at the nucleotide level.

This specimen's time point label, per the study, means: blood sample drawn before combined kidney and bone marrow transplant. Unstimulated Tregs (CD4+CD25+CD127-), CD4+ non-Tregs (CD4+CD25-), CD4 and CD8 cells were FACS-sorted from thawed PBMCs. The patients were 4 recipients of combined kidney and bone marrow transplants from the ITN036ST trial, and samples were available only from these trial subjects. Healthy control blood was separated into PBMCs by Ficoll density gradient and cryopreserved, and patient PBMCs were collected both before and after transplant. The sequence was collected from a human donor who received a combined kidney and bone marrow transplant. The input for sequencing was CD4+ T cells from blood, taken before the transplant. In this chain, TRBV6-5 is recombined with TRBJ1-3; 8 central bases correspond to TRBD1. CDR3 region: CASSPGQARGNTIYF. The nucleotide sequence reads TGTGCCAGCAGTCCGGGACAGGCCCGTGGAAACACCATATATTTT.